This TCR beta chain was recovered during a study of beta chain features in type 1 diabetes. Study-wide points: The similarity of naive, central memory and Treg TCRB repertoires appeared greater among patients than among healthy donors.

Isolated RNA was reverse transcribed in full, so expressed TCRB transcripts were sequenced. Method: immunoSEQ multiplex PCR; TCRdb's copy keeps in-frame clones and lacks some. The table lists about 160,000 clones, about 8.1% of them singletons. This clone showed up just a few times. Its antigen is still unknown. CDR1 SGHTA and CDR2 FQGNSA come from the germline V gene. Between the trimmed V and J ends, which lost 7 bases and 3 bases, there was a span of 10 bases. CDR3 size: 13 residues. The source material was central memory CD4+ T cells from blood. The chain recombines TRBV7-2 with TRBJ2-1, with D possibly matching TRBD2 (5 bases). The sequence derives from a man in his late teens or twenties in good health. This CDR3 is CASTRSGYNEQFF. The CDR3 DNA sequence: TGTGCCAGCACCCGAAGCGGCTACAATGAGCAGTTCTTC.